This T cell receptor beta chain was observed in a study of T-cell memory formation after mild COVID-19. Study-wide points: Clones shrinking between day 15 and 85 showed a balanced CD4/CD8 split, and those that grew later tilted toward CD4+. Those CD4+ clones that contracted were mainly in CM and EM (CD8+ ones in EMRA). The study detected some responding clones in pre-infection memory, suggesting cross-reactive memory joined.

V was clipped by 3 bases and J by 7 bases, with 12 bases between them. The length of the CDR3 is 14 residues. Germline-derived CDR1 and CDR2 are ENHRY and SYGVKD. MiXCR, applied by TCRdb to the 5' RACE reads, yields one record per CDR3 protein. The sample shows around 340,000 distinct CDR3 sequences, around 15% of them seen only once. As to this clonotype: Its antigen is unidentified.

The origin of this receptor is a man younger than 30 who had mild COVID-19 (a few samples of this study predate the infection). Cell type and time point are not known. The V gene is TRBV10-3, the J gene TRBJ1-4, with D perhaps TRBD1 (5 bases). Sequenced: PBMCs or a T cell subset sorted from them (not recorded which). The CDR3 sequence is CAISDRDGREKLFF. Written as DNA, the CDR3 is TGTGCCATCAGTGACCGGGACGGCCGTGAAAAACTGTTTTTT.